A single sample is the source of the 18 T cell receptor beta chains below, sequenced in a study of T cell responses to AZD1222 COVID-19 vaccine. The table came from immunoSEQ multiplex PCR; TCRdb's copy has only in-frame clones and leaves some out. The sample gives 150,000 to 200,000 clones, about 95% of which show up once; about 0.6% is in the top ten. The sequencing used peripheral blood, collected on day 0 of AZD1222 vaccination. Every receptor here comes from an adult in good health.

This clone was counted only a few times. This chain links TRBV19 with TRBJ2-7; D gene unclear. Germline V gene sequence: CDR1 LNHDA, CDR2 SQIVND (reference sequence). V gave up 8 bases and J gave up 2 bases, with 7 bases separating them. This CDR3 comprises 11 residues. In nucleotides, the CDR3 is TGTGCCAGTGGCGCGACCTACGAGCAGTACTTC. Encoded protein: CASGATYEQYF.

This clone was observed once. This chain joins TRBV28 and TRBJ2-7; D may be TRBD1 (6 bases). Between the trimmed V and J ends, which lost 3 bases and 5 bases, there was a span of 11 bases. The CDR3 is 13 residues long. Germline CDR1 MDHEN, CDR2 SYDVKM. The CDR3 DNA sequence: TGTGCCAGCAGTTTCGGTAACAGGGACGAGCAGTACTTC. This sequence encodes CASSFGNRDEQYF.

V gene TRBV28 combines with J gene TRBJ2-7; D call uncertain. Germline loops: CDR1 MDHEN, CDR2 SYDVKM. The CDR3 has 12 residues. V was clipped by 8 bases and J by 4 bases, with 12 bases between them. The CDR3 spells CASELPFYEQYF. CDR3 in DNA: TGTGCCAGCGAATTGCCATTTTACGAGCAGTACTTC.

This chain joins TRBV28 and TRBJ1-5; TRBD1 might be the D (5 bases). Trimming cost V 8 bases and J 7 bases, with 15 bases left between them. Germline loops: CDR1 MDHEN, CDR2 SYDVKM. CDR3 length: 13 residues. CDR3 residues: CASREGARQPQHF. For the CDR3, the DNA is TGTGCCAGCCGAGAAGGGGCTAGGCAGCCCCAGCATTTT.

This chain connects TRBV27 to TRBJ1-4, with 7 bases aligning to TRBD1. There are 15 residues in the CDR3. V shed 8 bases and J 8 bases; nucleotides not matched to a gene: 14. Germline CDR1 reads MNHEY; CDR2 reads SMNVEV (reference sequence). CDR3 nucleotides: TGTGCCAGCGGCCCGTTGACAGGGCCAAGGGAAAAACTGTTTTTT. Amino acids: CASGPLTGPREKLFF.

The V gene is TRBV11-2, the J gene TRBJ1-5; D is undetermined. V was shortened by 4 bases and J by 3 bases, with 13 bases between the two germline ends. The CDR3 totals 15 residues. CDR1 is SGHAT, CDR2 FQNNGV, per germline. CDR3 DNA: TGTGCCAGCAGCTCCTCGACGGACTACAATCAGCCCCAGCATTTT. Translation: CASSSSTDYNQPQHF.

CDR3 region: CASSQDVSEQYF. In DNA form, the CDR3 reads TGTGCCAGCAGCCAAGATGTCAGCGAGCAGTACTTC. The rearrangement joins TRBV3-1 (or the pseudogene TRBV3-2) to TRBJ2-7; D not certain. The germline CDR1 and CDR2 sequences are LGHDT and YNNKEL (reference sequence). V was pared by 0 bases and J by 6 bases, with 6 bases between. The CDR3 sequence is 12 residues long.

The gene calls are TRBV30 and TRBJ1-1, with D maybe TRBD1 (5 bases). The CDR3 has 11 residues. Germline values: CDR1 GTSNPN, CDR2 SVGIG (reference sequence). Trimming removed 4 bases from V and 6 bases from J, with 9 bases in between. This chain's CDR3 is CAWIQGPEAFF. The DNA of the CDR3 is TGTGCCTGGATCCAGGGTCCTGAAGCTTTCTTT.

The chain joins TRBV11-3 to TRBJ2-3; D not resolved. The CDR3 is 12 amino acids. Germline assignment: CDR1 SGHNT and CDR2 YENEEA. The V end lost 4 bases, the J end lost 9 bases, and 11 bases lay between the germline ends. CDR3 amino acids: CASSSTLSTQYF. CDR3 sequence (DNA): TGTGCCAGCAGCTCAACACTAAGCACGCAGTATTTT.

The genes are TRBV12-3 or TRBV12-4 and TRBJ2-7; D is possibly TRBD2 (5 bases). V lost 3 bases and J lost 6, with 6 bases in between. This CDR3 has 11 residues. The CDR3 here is CASSFEGEQYF. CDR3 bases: TGTGCCAGCAGTTTTGAGGGCGAGCAGTACTTC.

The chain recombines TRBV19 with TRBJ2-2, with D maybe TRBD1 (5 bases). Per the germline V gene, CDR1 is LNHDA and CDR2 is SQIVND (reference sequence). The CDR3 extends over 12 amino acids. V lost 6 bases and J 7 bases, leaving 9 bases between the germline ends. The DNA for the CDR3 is TGTGCCAGTAGCGCCCAGGGCGGGGAGCTGTTTTTT. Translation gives CASSAQGGELFF.

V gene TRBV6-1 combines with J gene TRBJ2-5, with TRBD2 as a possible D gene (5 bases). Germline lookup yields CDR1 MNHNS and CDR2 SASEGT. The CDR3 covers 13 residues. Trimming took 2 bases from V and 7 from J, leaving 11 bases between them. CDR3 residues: CASSEFPRGTQYF. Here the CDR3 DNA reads TGTGCCAGCAGTGAATTCCCTCGGGGGACCCAGTACTTC.

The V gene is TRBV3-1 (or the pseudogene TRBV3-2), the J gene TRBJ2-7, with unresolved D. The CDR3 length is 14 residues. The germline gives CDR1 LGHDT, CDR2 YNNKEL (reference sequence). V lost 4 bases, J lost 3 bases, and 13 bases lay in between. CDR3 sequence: CASSLNRQNYEQYF. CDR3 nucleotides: TGTGCCAGCAGCCTGAATCGGCAGAACTACGAGCAGTACTTC.

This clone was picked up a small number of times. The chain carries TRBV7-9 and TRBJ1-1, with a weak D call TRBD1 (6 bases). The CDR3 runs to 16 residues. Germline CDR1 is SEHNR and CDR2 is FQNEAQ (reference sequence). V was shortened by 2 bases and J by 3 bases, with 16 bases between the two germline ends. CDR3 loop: CASSLPQGLGDTEAFF. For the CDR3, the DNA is TGTGCCAGCAGCTTACCTCAGGGGTTGGGGGACACTGAAGCTTTCTTT.

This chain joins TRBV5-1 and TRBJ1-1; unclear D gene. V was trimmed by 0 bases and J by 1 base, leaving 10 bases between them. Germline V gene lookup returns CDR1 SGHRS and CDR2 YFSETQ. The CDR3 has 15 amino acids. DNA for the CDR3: TGCGCCAGCAGCTTGGAGGTTCCGAAGAACACTGAAGCTTTCTTT. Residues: CASSLEVPKNTEAFF.

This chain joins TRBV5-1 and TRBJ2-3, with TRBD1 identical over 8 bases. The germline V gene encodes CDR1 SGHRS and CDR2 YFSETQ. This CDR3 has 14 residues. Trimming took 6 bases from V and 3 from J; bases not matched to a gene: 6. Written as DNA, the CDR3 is TGCGCCAGCACCTGGACAGGGAGGACAGATACGCAGTATTTT. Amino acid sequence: CASTWTGRTDTQYF.

The CDR3 nucleotides read TGTGCCAGCACTCAGGGGGAGGCCCAGTACTTC. Residues: CASTQGEAQYF. The chain carries TRBV6-5 and TRBJ2-5; maybe TRBD1 (7 bases). The V gene lost 7 bases and the J gene lost 9 bases, with 12 bases spanning the gap. Germline V CDR1 and CDR2: MNHEY, SVGAGI. This CDR3 region has 11 residues.

The CDR3 sequence is CASTQRGLYNEQFF. The CDR3 region has the DNA TGTGCCAGTACCCAGCGGGGACTGTATAATGAGCAGTTCTTC. The chain links TRBV19 to TRBJ2-1; TRBD2 matches 7 bases. The junction had 10 bases not matched to a gene; V was cut back by 7 bases and J by 7 bases. CDR1 is LNHDA, CDR2 SQIVND, per germline (reference sequence). CDR3 size: 14 residues.